This entry concerns a single T cell receptor (beta chain). These data come from a study of CD8 T cells in Susac syndrome. An amount of RNA that ranged from roughly 0.45 to 1 ug was reverse transcribed with random hexamers. TCRdb passed the immunoSEQ multiplex PCR reads through MiXCR, listing each CDR3 protein once. The sample includes more than 100,000 distinct CDR3 sequences, 96% of them seen just once. CDR1 SNHLY and CDR2 FYNNEI come from the germline V gene. This CDR3 spans 13 amino acids. Trimming cost V 7 bases and J 4 bases, with 12 bases left between them. The sequence was collected from a human donor with Susac syndrome. The rearrangement uses TRBV2 and TRBJ2-3; possibly TRBD1 for D (5 bases). Sequencing was done on a sample of CD4+ T cells from PBMCs. The CDR3 DNA sequence: TGTGCCAGCAAAGTGGCAGGGCCAGATACGCAGTATTTT. Residues: CASKVAGPDTQYF.